This passage covers 10 T cell receptor beta chains from one sample sequenced in a study of OX40 agonist ivuxolimab in advanced cancers. Profiling relied on immunoSEQ multiplex PCR, and the TCRdb table lists in-frame clones only, not all of them. The data show approximately 61,000 clones, approximately 81% seen once. The sequenced sample was CD4+ or CD8+ T cells sorted from blood, obtained in a trial of the OX40 agonist ivuxolimab. The receptors stem from an adult with an advanced solid tumor such as melanoma, head and neck, liver or kidney cancer.

This rearrangement joins TRBV5-1 to TRBJ1-1; the D is unclear. The CDR3 is 13 residues long. Trimming left V 6 bases short and J 0 bases short, with 9 bases between. The V gene's germline CDR1 is SGHRS and CDR2 YFSETQ. The CDR3 sequence: CASISDLNTEAFF. The CDR3, as DNA: TGCGCCAGCATATCCGACCTGAACACTGAAGCTTTCTTT.

The genes are TRBV5-1 and TRBJ2-1; TRBD1 matches 7 bases. CDR1 is SGHRS and CDR2 is YFSETQ in the germline V gene. This CDR3 is built from 14 residues. Trimming removed 0 bases from V and 7 bases from J; junction bases left unmatched: 4. This CDR3 is CASSLEGGWNEQFF. Written as DNA, the CDR3 is TGCGCCAGCAGCTTGGAAGGGGGCTGGAATGAGCAGTTCTTC. The whole variable domain, remainder taken from reference TRBV5-1 and TRBJ2-1, is KAGVTQTPRYLIKTRGQQVTLSCSPISGHRSVSWYQQTPGQGLQFLFEYFSETQRNKGNFPGRFSGRQFSNSRSEMNVSTLELGDSALYLCASSLEGGWNEQFFGPGTRLTVL.

The chain joins TRBV5-1 to TRBJ1-6; TRBD1 matches 8 bases. Per germline, CDR1 SGHRS and CDR2 YFSETQ. This CDR3 has 14 residues. V gave up 4 bases and J gave up 12 bases; unmatched junction bases: 9. The CDR3 region is CASSLGQAGEPLHF. The CDR3 DNA reads as TGCGCCAGCAGCCTGGGACAGGCTGGGGAACCCCTCCACTTT.

This clone has a handful of counts. V gene TRBV7-2 combines with J gene TRBJ2-7; unclear D gene. CDR3 length equals 14 residues. The germline V and J ends were trimmed by 6 bases and 2 bases, with 14 bases remaining between them. Germline assignment: CDR1 SGHTA and CDR2 FQGNSA. CDR3 DNA: TGTGCCAGCAGTCCCTCATCCTGGACCTACGAGCAGTACGTC. Translating gives CASSPSSWTYEQYV.

This rearrangement joins TRBV7-6 to TRBJ2-7, with D possibly TRBD2 on 5 matching bases. The CDR3 covers 15 residues. CDR1 and CDR2 from the germline V gene are SGHVS and FNYEAQ. V lost 3 bases to trimming and J lost 2 bases, with 14 bases between them. The CDR3 bases are TGTGCCAGCAGCTTCCTGGACGGGGAGACCTACGAGCAGTACTTC. Protein sequence: CASSFLDGETYEQYF.

The DNA of the CDR3 is TGTGCCACCCATCCTGACAGCTACTATGGCTACACCTTC. It specifies CATHPDSYYGYTF. V gene TRBV7-9 combines with J gene TRBJ1-2; tentative D call: TRBD1 (5 bases). Trimming shortened V by 10 bases and J by 3 bases, and 15 bases separated the two germline ends. The CDR3 covers 13 residues. Germline assignment: CDR1 SEHNR and CDR2 FQNEAQ (reference sequence).

V gene TRBV7-9 combines with J gene TRBJ2-1; 10 nucleotides match TRBD2. Germline loops: CDR1 SEHNR, CDR2 FQNEAQ (reference sequence). This CDR3 is built from 16 residues. V was pared by 5 bases and J by 10 bases, with 14 bases of the junction left unmatched. Here the CDR3 DNA reads TGTGCCAGCAGCGGACGACTAGTAGCGGGAGGTTCCGAGCAGTTCTTC. Residues: CASSGRLVAGGSEQFF.

The chain is built from TRBV7-8 and TRBJ2-7; no clear D gene. The length of the CDR3 is 13 residues. V was clipped by 0 bases and J by 9 bases, with 12 bases between them. Germline lookup yields CDR1 SGHVS and CDR2 FQNEAQ. This chain's CDR3 is CASSLALGKGQYV. The CDR3 bases are TGTGCCAGCAGCTTAGCGTTAGGGAAAGGGCAGTACGTC.

The rearrangement joins TRBV4-2 to TRBJ2-3; a possible D gene is TRBD2 (5 bases). V gave up 1 base and J gave up 2 bases, with 10 bases separating them. The CDR3 has 15 amino acids. The germline CDR1 and CDR2 sequences are LGHNA and YNFKEQ. CDR3 sequence reads: CASSQGGGPTDTQYF. In DNA, the CDR3 is TGTGCCAGCAGCCAAGGCGGCGGGCCCACAGATACGCAGTATTTT.

The CDR3 DNA sequence: TGTGCCTGGTGGGGAGGGAGAACTGGGGCCAACGTCCTGACTTTC. Its translation: CAWWGGRTGANVLTF. V gene TRBV30 combines with J gene TRBJ2-6; 7 positions match TRBD2. CDR1 and CDR2 (germline): GTSNPN, SVGIG (reference sequence). V lost 5 bases, J lost 2 bases, and 6 bases stayed unmatched. This CDR3 has 15 residues.